This T cell receptor beta chain derives from a study of immune cell composition in non-small cell lung cancer. Clones were sequenced by immunoSEQ multiplex PCR, and TCRdb holds only the in-frame ones, with some missing. The sample comprises about 4,000 clones, approximately 80% of which are singletons, and around 7.6% rests with the top ten. The sequenced sample was lung tumor tissue. This clonotype originated in a human donor with non-small cell lung cancer.

The CDR3 sequence is CASGLGLAGVADTQYF. The CDR3 region has the DNA TGTGCTAGTGGTTTGGGGCTAGCGGGGGTGGCAGATACGCAGTATTTT. This chain links TRBV12-5 with TRBJ2-3; 10 positions match TRBD2. With V trimmed by 1 base and J by 4 bases, 5 bases remained unmatched. Germline loops: CDR1 LGHNT, CDR2 FRNRAP. The CDR3 sequence is 16 residues long.